This TCR beta chain was identified in a study of T-cell reconstitution after alpha-beta-depleted transplantation in children. For TCRbeta, the library was prepared with unique molecular identifiers. MiXCR, applied by TCRdb to the PCR reads, yields one record per CDR3 protein. The table lists about 980,000 distinct CDR3 sequences, under 30% of them singletons. Source: PBMCs, mostly from graft donor cells, taken 360 days after TCRalphabeta/CD19-depleted stem cell transplant. This receptor was obtained from a boy younger than two who had a stem cell transplant for SCID, so the T cells may come from the graft donor.

Here the CDR3 reads CSASGTGADTQYF. In DNA, the CDR3 is TGCAGTGCTTCAGGGACGGGCGCAGATACGCAGTATTTT. V usage is TRBV20-1 and J usage is TRBJ2-3, with D possibly being TRBD1 or TRBD2 (5 bases each). Germline CDR1 DFQATT, CDR2 SNEGSKA (reference sequence). Trimming stripped 5 bases from V and 4 bases from J, with 13 bases between. CDR3 length equals 13 residues.